The source of this T cell receptor (beta chain) is a study of T cell responses to AZD1222 COVID-19 vaccine. Between the trimmed V and J ends, which lost 3 bases and 6 bases, there was a span of 13 bases. CDR3 size: 14 residues. CDR1 LNHDA and CDR2 SQIVND come from the germline V gene (reference sequence). Sequenced by immunoSEQ multiplex PCR; TCRdb stores in-frame clones only, minus some. The sample carries over 85,000 clones, 70% to 90% recorded once. The receptor was isolated from an adult in good health. Sample: peripheral blood, taken on day 0 of AZD1222 vaccination. The chain is built from TRBV19 and TRBJ2-3; a possible D gene is TRBD1 (5 bases). Here the CDR3 reads CASSISQGADTQYF. The CDR3 nucleotides read TGTGCCAGTAGTATCTCCCAGGGTGCCGATACGCAGTATTTT.